The present entry profiles one T cell receptor beta chain with its context. The entry originates in a study of cytomegalovirus exposure and HLA in healthy donors. The PCR employed 60 Vbeta primers together with 13 Jbeta primers. Sequencing was performed with immunoSEQ multiplex PCR; in TCRdb, only in-frame clones are kept and a portion is missing. The table records 110,000 to 150,000 clones, around 80% of them present only once. CDR3 length equals 16 residues. CDR1 and CDR2 from the germline V gene are SGHTA and FQGTGA. V gave up 5 bases and J gave up 2 bases; unmatched junction bases: 8. This sequence joins TRBV7-3 and TRBJ2-2; TRBD1 matches 7 bases. This receptor was taken from a young man in good health and CMV-seropositive. What was sequenced was PBMCs. CDR3 residues: CASSVYGTANTGELFF. The CDR3 DNA follows: TGTGCCAGCAGCGTATACGGGACAGCTAACACCGGGGAGCTGTTTTTT.